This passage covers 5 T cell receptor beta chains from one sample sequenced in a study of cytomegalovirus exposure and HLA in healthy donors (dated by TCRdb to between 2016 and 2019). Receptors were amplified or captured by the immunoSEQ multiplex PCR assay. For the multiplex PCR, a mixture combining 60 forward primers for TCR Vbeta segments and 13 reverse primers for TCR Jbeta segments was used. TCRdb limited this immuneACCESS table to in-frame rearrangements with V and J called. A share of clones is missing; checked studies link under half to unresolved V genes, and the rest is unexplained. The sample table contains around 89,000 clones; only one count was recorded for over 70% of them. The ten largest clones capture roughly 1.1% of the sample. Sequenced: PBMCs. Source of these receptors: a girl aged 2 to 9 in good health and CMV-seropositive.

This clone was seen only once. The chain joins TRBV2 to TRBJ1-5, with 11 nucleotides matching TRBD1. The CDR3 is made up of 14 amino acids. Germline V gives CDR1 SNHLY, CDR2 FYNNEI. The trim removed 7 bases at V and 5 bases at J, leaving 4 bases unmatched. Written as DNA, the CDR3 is TGTGCCAGCAAGTGGGGACAGGGGGATCAGCCCCAGCATTTT. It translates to CASKWGQGDQPQHF.

The CDR3 DNA reads as TGCGCCAGCAGCTTTTTGGGGCGGGAACAGCCCCAGCATTTT. Protein sequence: CASSFLGREQPQHF. The chain links TRBV5-1 to TRBJ1-5; TRBD1 might be the D (5 bases). The V end lost 2 bases, the J end lost 7 bases, and 13 bases lay between the germline ends. From germline, CDR1 is SGHRS and CDR2 YFSETQ. The CDR3 length is 14 residues.

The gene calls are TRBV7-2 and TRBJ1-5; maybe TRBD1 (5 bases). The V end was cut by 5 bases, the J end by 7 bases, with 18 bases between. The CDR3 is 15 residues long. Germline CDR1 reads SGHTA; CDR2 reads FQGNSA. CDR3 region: CASSRVGGSRQPQHF. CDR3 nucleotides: TGTGCCAGCAGCCGGGTGGGGGGTTCACGCCAGCCCCAGCATTTT. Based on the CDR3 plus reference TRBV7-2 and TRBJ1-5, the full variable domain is GAGVSQSPSNKVTEKGKDVELRCDPISGHTALYWYRQSLGQGLEFLIYFQGNSAPDKSGLPSDRFSAERTGGSVSTLTIQRTQQEDSAVYLCASSRVGGSRQPQHFGDGTRLSIL.

DNA of the CDR3: TGTGCCAGCAGCCCGGGGAATCAGCCCCAGCATTTT. Its translation is CASSPGNQPQHF. This chain joins TRBV28 and TRBJ1-5; D gene unclear. The CDR3 has 12 amino acids. Trimming cost V 6 bases and J 4 bases, with 7 bases left between them. CDR1 and CDR2 from the germline V gene are MDHEN and SYDVKM.

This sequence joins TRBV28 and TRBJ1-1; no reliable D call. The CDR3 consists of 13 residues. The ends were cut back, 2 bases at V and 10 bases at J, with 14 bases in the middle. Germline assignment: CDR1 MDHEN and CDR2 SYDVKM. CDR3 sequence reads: CASSLGLSKVAFF. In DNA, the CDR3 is TGTGCCAGCAGTTTAGGACTCTCCAAGGTAGCTTTCTTT.